This T cell receptor beta chain was observed in a study of T cells in localized non-small cell lung cancer. Turning to this clone: What it binds is not known.

The data were produced by immunoSEQ multiplex PCR, yet TCRdb's version contains in-frame clones alone and is incomplete. The table records some 140,000 clones, 80% to 90% of them present only once. Study-level findings and limits: A higher density of T cells in blood coincided with extended overall survival.

Sequenced material: peripheral blood, taken before any cancer treatment. This TCR was sampled from a female donor aged 60 or older with stage I lung adenocarcinoma.

CDR3 DNA: TGTGCCAGCAGCTTTGAGGGGGCCTACAATGAGCAGTTCTTC. The encoded protein is CASSFEGAYNEQFF. The chain employs TRBV7-9 and TRBJ2-1; D is possibly TRBD1 (6 bases). The CDR3 is 14 residues long. V gave up 3 bases and J gave up 2 bases, with 8 bases separating them. Germline CDR1 and CDR2: SEHNR and FQNEAQ (reference sequence).